These 22 T cell receptor beta chains came from one sample sequenced in a study of T cells after yellow fever vaccination (dated by TCRdb to about 2019). The treatment or condition label of this sample denotes: live attenuated yellow fever vaccine strain. Preparation of the library involved 5' RACE. The run used an Illumina NovaSeq 6000. In TCRdb, the public reads were trimmed at Q25 with fastp and aligned with MiXCR, with productive beta chains retained. Rows with a matching CDR3 protein are joined into one entry that keeps the most common DNA and genes. Here the sample has 100,000 to 150,000 distinct CDR3 sequences; roughly 10% occur a single time. 30% to 50% of the sample belongs to the ten largest clones. Here the sequenced sample was CD8+ T cells sorted from PBMCs, taken on the day of the yellow fever booster vaccination. The receptors were sampled from a man between 18 and 35 years old who received the YFV17D yellow fever vaccine.

The CDR3 nucleotides read TGCGCCAGCAGCTTGAAGAAGGGTGGCCTCTACGAGCAGTACTTC. It yields the protein CASSLKKGGLYEQYF. The chain combines TRBV5-1 with TRBJ2-7; unclear D gene. The length of the CDR3 is 15 residues. With 1 base removed from V and 3 bases from J, the gap between germline ends came to 14 bases. The germline V gene has CDR1 SGHRS and CDR2 YFSETQ.

In this sample, this clonotype turned up a few times. The V gene is TRBV12-3 or TRBV12-4, the J gene TRBJ1-5; D unclear. V was cut by 6 bases and J by 9 bases, with 12 bases left in between. There are 12 residues in the CDR3. CDR3 amino acids: CASREAFRPQHF. CDR3 coding DNA: TGTGCCAGCAGAGAGGCCTTTCGGCCCCAGCATTTT.

This clonotype was observed a handful of times. The CDR3, as DNA: TGTGCCAGCAGCCCCCCGGGGTTTCACTATGGCTACACCTTC. Its protein is CASSPPGFHYGYTF. The J gene is TRBJ1-2, the V gene TRBV12-3 or TRBV12-4, with no clear D. Trimming removed 6 bases from V and 3 bases from J, with 14 bases in between. The CDR3 has 14 amino acids.

Only a few counts were recorded for this clonotype. V is TRBV7-9 and J is TRBJ1-5; unclear D gene. Germline V gene sequence: CDR1 SEHNR, CDR2 FQNEAQ (reference sequence). The CDR3 has 12 residues. Trimming shortened V by 5 bases and J by 4 bases, and 6 bases separated the two germline ends. The CDR3 sequence is CASSRPNQPQHF. The CDR3 DNA is TGTGCCAGCAGCCGACCGAATCAGCCCCAGCATTTT.

This clonotype was observed many times. The genes are TRBV25-1 and TRBJ1-1, with a weak D call TRBD1 (6 bases). The V and J ends lost 3 bases and 8 bases respectively, with 13 bases between them. The V gene's germline CDR1 is MGHDK and CDR2 SYGVNS. The CDR3 spans 13 residues. The CDR3 spells CASSDPGQREAFF. Written as DNA, the CDR3 is TGTGCCAGCAGTGATCCGGGACAAAGAGAAGCTTTCTTT.

A note on this clonotype: This could be a read error, since a much larger clone is one nucleotide away. This chain connects TRBV5-1 to TRBJ1-1; D unresolved. The CDR3 has 14 residues. Germline-derived CDR1 and CDR2 are SGHRS and YFSETQ. CDR3 coding DNA: TGCGCCAGCTGCTTGGCTACGGGAAGCACTGAAGCTTTCTTT. It is translated as CASCLATGSTEAFF.

J is TRBJ1-1 and V is TRBV7-9; TRBD1 matches at 8 bases. Trimming at V came to 5 bases and at J to 10 bases, leaving 9 bases not matched to a gene. This CDR3 is built from 13 residues. The germline CDR1 and CDR2 sequences are SEHNR and FQNEAQ (reference sequence). The CDR3 nucleotides read TGTGCCAGCAGCGGATCCCAGGGGGCAGGAGCTTTCTTT. Residues: CASSGSQGAGAFF. The full variable domain, its missing parts supplied by reference TRBV7-9 and TRBJ1-1, is DTGVSQNPRHKITKRGQNVTFRCDPISEHNRLYWYRQTLGQGPEFLTYFQNEAQLEKSRLLSDRFSAERPKGSFSTLEIQRTEQGDSAMYLCASSGSQGAGAFFGQGTRLTVV.

The chain carries TRBV29-1 and TRBJ2-7; no clear D. In germline, CDR1 is SQVTM, CDR2 ANQGSEA. The CDR3 covers 11 residues. The germline V and J ends were trimmed by 5 bases and 6 bases, with 11 bases remaining between them. The CDR3 bases are TGCAGCGTTAAGGGTACGACCGAGCAGTACTTC. Translation gives CSVKGTTEQYF.

This clonotype was seen many times. The rearrangement joins TRBV10-3 to TRBJ2-7; D not resolved. Germline loops: CDR1 ENHRY, CDR2 SYGVKD. There are 12 residues in the CDR3. Trimming took off 3 bases at V and 4 bases at J, with 7 bases between the two ends. The CDR3 coding sequence is TGTGCCATCAGTGACACAGATTACGAGCAGTACGTC. It specifies CAISDTDYEQYV.

This clonotype was recorded a few times. The CDR3 DNA sequence: TGCGCCAGCAGCCAAGATAGAGTAGCGGGGCGCACCGGGGAGCTGTTTTTT. Amino acids: CASSQDRVAGRTGELFF. The chain employs TRBV4-3 and TRBJ2-2; the match to TRBD2 covers 8 bases. CDR3 length: 17 residues. Germline-derived CDR1 and CDR2 are LGHNA and YSLEER. Losses at the gene ends were 0 bases for V and 4 bases for J; bases not matched to a gene: 7.

This clonotype was counted between two and nine times. DNA for the CDR3: TGCAGCGTCGGAAGTTACTCTGGGGCCAACGTCCTGACTTTC. Encoded protein: CSVGSYSGANVLTF. The chain is built from TRBV29-1 and TRBJ2-6; D remains unclear. The germline V gene has CDR1 SQVTM and CDR2 ANQGSEA. V was trimmed by 6 bases and J by 0 bases, leaving 9 bases between them. This CDR3 is 14 amino acids long.

This clonotype appeared many times. J is TRBJ2-3 and V is TRBV4-3; 7 nucleotides match TRBD2. This CDR3 spans 16 amino acids. The V gene end was trimmed by 2 bases and the J gene end by 2 bases; junction bases not matched to a gene: 7. Germline loops: CDR1 LGHNA, CDR2 YSLEER. Written as DNA, the CDR3 is TGCGCCAGCAGCCAAATCGTAGCGGGCTTCACAGATACGCAGTATTTT. It yields the protein CASSQIVAGFTDTQYF.

The V and J genes are TRBV12-3 or TRBV12-4 and TRBJ1-2; 7 nucleotides match TRBD1. Trimming took 5 bases from V and 4 from J; bases not matched to a gene: 4. The CDR3 has 13 amino acids. The CDR3 loop reads CASSGDRSYGYTF. CDR3 bases: TGTGCCAGCAGTGGGGACAGATCCTATGGCTACACCTTC.

Comments on this clonotype: At one end the junction does not follow the germline gene, possibly because of a read error. CDR3 sequence reads: CASGFPNQTAYLMNTEAFF. In DNA form, the CDR3 reads TGTGCCAGCGGCTTCCCTAACCAGACAGCATACCTCATGAACACTGAAGCTTTCTTT. This chain uses TRBV7-8 with TRBJ1-1; D is possibly TRBD1 (5 bases). The length of the CDR3 is 19 residues. Per the germline V gene, CDR1 is SGHVS and CDR2 is FQNEAQ.

This chain joins TRBV20-1 and TRBJ2-7; D is possibly TRBD1 (6 bases). This CDR3 has 14 amino acids. Germline V lookup: CDR1 DFQATT, CDR2 SNEGSKA (reference sequence). Trimming left V 0 bases short and J 3 bases short, with 12 bases between. For the CDR3, the DNA is TGCAGTGCTAGAGACGGTGGCAGGGGCTACGAGCAGTACTTC. It specifies CSARDGGRGYEQYF.

J is TRBJ2-1 and V is TRBV13, with a weak D call TRBD2 (6 bases). Germline CDR1 reads PRHDT; CDR2 reads FYEKMQ (reference sequence). This CDR3 region has 14 residues. V shed 7 bases and J shed 9 bases, with 19 bases lying between them. The CDR3 DNA reads TGTGCCAGCATATCCGGGCTATCCGGGGGTGAGCAGTTCTTC. Residues: CASISGLSGGEQFF.

The rearrangement links TRBV12-3 or TRBV12-4 to TRBJ1-5; D might be TRBD1 (6 bases). The CDR3 has 12 residues. V dropped 7 bases and J dropped 4 bases, with 8 bases sitting between them. The chain's CDR3 is CASKGGNQPQHF. CDR3 nucleotide sequence: TGTGCCAGCAAGGGGGGGAATCAGCCCCAGCATTTT.

The chain recombines TRBV7-8 with TRBJ2-1; D is ambiguous. CDR3 size: 12 residues. Trimming cost V 1 base and J 9 bases, with 7 bases left between them. CDR1 and CDR2 from the germline V gene are SGHVS and FQNEAQ. CDR3 DNA: TGTGCCAGCAGCTTAGATACCCTTGAGCAGTTCTTC. This translates into CASSLDTLEQFF.

This clonotype has just a few counts. The chain employs TRBV7-9 and TRBJ2-2; 9 nucleotides match TRBD1. The CDR3 loop spans 16 amino acids. The V segment lost 5 bases and the J segment 5 bases; nucleotides outside the gene matches: 9. CDR1 is SEHNR, CDR2 FQNEAQ, per germline (reference sequence). In DNA, the CDR3 is TGTGCCAGCAGCGAGAGGACAGGGGCGAGTACCGGGGAGCTGTTTTTT. It translates to CASSERTGASTGELFF.

This rearrangement joins TRBV25-1 to TRBJ2-7, with D possibly being TRBD2 (6 bases). V was pared by 2 bases and J by 2 bases, with 13 bases between. Germline values: CDR1 MGHDK, CDR2 SYGVNS. The CDR3 contains 15 residues. DNA for the CDR3: TGTGCCAGCAGTGAAGGCCTAGCGCTAACCTACGAGCAGTACTTC. This codes for CASSEGLALTYEQYF.

The sample holds a few counts of this clonotype. The chain carries TRBV5-1 and TRBJ1-4, with 7 nucleotides matching TRBD1. CDR3 length: 16 amino acids. The ends lost 0 bases at V and 5 bases at J; junction bases unmatched: 7. From germline, CDR1 is SGHRS and CDR2 YFSETQ. The CDR3 here is CASSLGQGPTNEKLFF. Here the CDR3 DNA reads TGCGCCAGCAGCTTGGGACAGGGACCTACGAATGAAAAACTGTTTTTT.

The chain joins TRBV12-3 or TRBV12-4 to TRBJ1-6, with D uncertain. V gave up 5 bases and J gave up 12 bases, with 11 bases separating them. The CDR3 runs to 12 residues. Written as DNA, the CDR3 is TGTGCCAGCAGTCCCTCGGGTCAACCCCTCCACTTT. This gives the protein CASSPSGQPLHF.